Here is one T cell receptor (beta chain) with its context. Its antigen is as yet unknown. The data were produced by immunoSEQ multiplex PCR, yet TCRdb's version contains in-frame clones alone and is incomplete. Found here are 90,000 to 100,000 clones, around 90% of them singletons; the top ten hold roughly 2.9%. The sample comes from a study of T cell responses to AZD1222 COVID-19 vaccine. Overall study results and limits: Baseline seropositives among AZD1222 recipients totaled only five or six. Once two AZD1222 doses were given, Spike-specific TCR breadth and depth went up. Clonal diversity may have been underestimated in mostly white British donors.

This CDR3 is built from 11 residues. The V and J ends lost 4 bases and 10 bases respectively, with 13 bases between them. Looked up from germline, CDR1 is SQVTM and CDR2 is ANQGSEA. This TCR derives from an adult in good health. The V gene is TRBV29-1, the J gene TRBJ1-1; D may be TRBD1 (6 bases). The specimen was peripheral blood, collected on day 0 of AZD1222 vaccination. As DNA, the CDR3 is TGCAGCGTTGTTAGGGGGGCCGGAGCTTTCTTT. Protein sequence: CSVVRGAGAFF. Full variable domain (rest looked up from reference TRBV29-1 and TRBJ1-1): SAVISQKPSRDICQRGTSLTIQCQVDSQVTMMFWYRQQPGQSLTLIATANQGSEATYESGFVIDKFPISRPNLTFSTLTVSNMSPEDSSIYLCSVVRGAGAFFGQGTRLTVV.